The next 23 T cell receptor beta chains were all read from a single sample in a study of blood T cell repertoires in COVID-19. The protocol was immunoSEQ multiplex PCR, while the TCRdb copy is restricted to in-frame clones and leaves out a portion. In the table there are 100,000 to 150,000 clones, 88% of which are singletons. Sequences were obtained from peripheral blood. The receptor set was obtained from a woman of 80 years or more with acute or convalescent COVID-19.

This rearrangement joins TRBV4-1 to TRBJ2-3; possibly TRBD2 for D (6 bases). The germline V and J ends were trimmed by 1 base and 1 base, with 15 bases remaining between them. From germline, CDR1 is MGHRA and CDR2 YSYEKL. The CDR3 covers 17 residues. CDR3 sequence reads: CASSQAGQASGTDTQYF. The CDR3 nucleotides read TGCGCCAGCAGCCAAGCAGGTCAGGCTAGCGGCACAGATACGCAGTATTTT.

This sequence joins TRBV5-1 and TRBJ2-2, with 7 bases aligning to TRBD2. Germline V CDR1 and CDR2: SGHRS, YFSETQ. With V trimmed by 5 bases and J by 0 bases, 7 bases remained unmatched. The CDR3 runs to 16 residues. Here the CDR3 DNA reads TGCGCCAGCAGAACGAGGGGACTAACGAACACCGGGGAGCTGTTTTTT. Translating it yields CASRTRGLTNTGELFF.

The DNA of the CDR3 is TGTGCCAGCAGTTACTCGATCGAGGATGAGCAGTTCTTC. Its protein is CASSYSIEDEQFF. This chain links TRBV6-6 with TRBJ2-1, with D unclear. Germline CDR1 is MNHNY and CDR2 is SVGAGI (reference sequence). The CDR3 runs to 13 residues. Trimming took 0 bases from V and 8 from J, leaving 8 bases between them.

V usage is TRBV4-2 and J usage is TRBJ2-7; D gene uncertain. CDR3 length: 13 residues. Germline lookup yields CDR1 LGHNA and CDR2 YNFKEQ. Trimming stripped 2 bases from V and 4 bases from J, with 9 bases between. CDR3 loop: CASSQLVSYEQYF. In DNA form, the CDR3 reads TGTGCCAGCAGCCAACTAGTGAGTTACGAGCAGTACTTC.

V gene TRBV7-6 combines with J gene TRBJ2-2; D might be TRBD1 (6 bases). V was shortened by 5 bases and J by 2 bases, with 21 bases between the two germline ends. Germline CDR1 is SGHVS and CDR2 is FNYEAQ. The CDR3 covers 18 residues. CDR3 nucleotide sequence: TGTGCCAGCAGCCCAAAAGCCCTGCGGACAGAAAACACCGGGGAGCTGTTTTTT. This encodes CASSPKALRTENTGELFF.

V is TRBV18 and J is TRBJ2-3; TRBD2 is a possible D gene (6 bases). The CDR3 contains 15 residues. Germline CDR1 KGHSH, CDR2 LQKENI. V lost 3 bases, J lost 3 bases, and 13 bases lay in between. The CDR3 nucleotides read TGTGCCAGCTCACCGGGGCGGGAAGTTACAGATACGCAGTATTTT. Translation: CASSPGREVTDTQYF.

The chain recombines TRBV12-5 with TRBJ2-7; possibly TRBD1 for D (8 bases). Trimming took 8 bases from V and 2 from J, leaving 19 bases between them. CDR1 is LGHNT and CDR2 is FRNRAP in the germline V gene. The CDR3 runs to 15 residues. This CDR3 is CASSVLQGGTYEQYF. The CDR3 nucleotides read TGTGCTAGTAGCGTCTTACAGGGGGGGACCTACGAGCAGTACTTC.

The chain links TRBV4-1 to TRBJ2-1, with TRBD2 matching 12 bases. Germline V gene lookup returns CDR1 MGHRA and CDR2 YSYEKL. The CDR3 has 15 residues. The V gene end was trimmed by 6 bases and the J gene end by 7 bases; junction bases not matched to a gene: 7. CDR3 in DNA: TGCGCCAGCAGATTCCTAGCGGGAGGGATTAATGAGCAGTTCTTC. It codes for CASRFLAGGINEQFF.

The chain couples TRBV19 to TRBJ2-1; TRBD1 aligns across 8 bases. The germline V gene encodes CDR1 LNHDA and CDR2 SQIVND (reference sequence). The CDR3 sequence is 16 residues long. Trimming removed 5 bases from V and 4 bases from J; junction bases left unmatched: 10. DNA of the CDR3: TGTGCCAGTAGTCTCACCGGGACAGGACTATACAATGAGCAGTTCTTC. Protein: CASSLTGTGLYNEQFF.

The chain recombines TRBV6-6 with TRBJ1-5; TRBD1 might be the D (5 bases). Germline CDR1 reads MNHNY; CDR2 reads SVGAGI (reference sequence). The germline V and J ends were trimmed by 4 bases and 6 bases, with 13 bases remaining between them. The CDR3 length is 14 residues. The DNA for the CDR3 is TGTGCCAGCAGTTTGGCCAGGGCCGGTCAGCCCCAGCATTTT. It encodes CASSLARAGQPQHF.

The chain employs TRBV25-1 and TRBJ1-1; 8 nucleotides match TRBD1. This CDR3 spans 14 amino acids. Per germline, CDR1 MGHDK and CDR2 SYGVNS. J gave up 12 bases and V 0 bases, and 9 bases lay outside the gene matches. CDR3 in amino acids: CASSEYRTGRVTFF. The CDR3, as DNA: TGTGCCAGCAGTGAATATCGGACAGGGAGGGTAACTTTCTTT.

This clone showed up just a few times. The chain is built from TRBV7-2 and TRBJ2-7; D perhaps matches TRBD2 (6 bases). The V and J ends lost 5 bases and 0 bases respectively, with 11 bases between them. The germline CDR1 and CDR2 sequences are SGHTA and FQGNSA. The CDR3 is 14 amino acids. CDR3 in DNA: TGTGCCAGCAGCACGGGACTCGGCTCCTACGAGCAGTACTTC. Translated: CASSTGLGSYEQYF.

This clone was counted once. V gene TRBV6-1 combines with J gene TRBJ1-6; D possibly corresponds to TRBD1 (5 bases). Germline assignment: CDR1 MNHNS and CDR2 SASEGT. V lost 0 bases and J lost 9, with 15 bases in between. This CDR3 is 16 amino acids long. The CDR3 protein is CASSEAPREVGSPLHF. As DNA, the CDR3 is TGTGCCAGCAGTGAAGCCCCCAGGGAGGTTGGTTCACCCCTCCACTTT.

CDR3 coding DNA: TGCAGCGTTCTGACAGTGGCTTCCTATGGCTACACCTTC. Its translation: CSVLTVASYGYTF. The chain is built from TRBV29-1 and TRBJ1-2, with a weak D call TRBD1 (5 bases). Germline V gene sequence: CDR1 SQVTM, CDR2 ANQGSEA. CDR3 length: 13 amino acids. Trimming pared 5 bases from V and 4 bases from J, leaving 14 bases between.

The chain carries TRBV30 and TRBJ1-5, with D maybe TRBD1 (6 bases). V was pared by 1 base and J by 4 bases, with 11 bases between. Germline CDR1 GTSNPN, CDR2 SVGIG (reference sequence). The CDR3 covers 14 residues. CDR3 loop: CAWSERQANQPQHF. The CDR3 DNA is TGTGCCTGGAGTGAAAGACAGGCGAATCAGCCCCAGCATTTT.

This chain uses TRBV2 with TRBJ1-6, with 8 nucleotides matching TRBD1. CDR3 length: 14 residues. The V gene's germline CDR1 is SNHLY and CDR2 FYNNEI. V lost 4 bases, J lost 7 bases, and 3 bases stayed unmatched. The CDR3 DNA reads TGTGCCAGCAGTGTACAGGGGGGGAATTCACCCCTCCACTTT. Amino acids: CASSVQGGNSPLHF.

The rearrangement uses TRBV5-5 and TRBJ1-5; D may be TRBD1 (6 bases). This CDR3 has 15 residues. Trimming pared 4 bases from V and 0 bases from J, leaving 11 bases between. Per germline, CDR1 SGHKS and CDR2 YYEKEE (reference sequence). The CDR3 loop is CASSPMGHSNQPQHF. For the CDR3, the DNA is TGTGCCAGCAGCCCGATGGGACATAGCAATCAGCCCCAGCATTTT.

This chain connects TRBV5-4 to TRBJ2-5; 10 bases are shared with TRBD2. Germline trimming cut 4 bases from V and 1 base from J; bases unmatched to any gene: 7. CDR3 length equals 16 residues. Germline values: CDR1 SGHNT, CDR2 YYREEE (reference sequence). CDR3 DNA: TGTGCCAGCAGCGCCGGGGCTAGCGGGGGCCAAGAGACCCAGTACTTC. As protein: CASSAGASGGQETQYF. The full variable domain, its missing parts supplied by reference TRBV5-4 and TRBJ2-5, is ETGVTQSPTHLIKTRGQQVTLRCSSQSGHNTVSWYQQALGQGPQFIFQYYREEENGRGNFPPRFSGLQFPNYSSELNVNALELDDSALYLCASSAGASGGQETQYFGPGTRLLVL.

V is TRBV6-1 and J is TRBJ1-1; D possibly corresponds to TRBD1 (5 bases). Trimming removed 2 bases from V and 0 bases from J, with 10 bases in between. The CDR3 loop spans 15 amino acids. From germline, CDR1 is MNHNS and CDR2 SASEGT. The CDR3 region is CASSERQILNTEAFF. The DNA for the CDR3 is TGTGCCAGCAGTGAAAGACAGATCCTGAACACTGAAGCTTTCTTT.

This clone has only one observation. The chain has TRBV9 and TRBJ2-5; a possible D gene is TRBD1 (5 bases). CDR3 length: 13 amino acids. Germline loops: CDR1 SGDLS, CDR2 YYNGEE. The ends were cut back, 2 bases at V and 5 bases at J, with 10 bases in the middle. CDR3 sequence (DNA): TGTGCCAGCAGCGTCTTCCCAGGGGAGACCCAGTACTTC. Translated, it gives CASSVFPGETQYF.

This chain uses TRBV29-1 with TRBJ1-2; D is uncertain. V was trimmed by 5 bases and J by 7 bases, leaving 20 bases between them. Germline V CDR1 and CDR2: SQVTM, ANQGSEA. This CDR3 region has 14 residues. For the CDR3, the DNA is TGCAGCGTTAGCCCCATGACCGGACTTGGTGGCTACACCTTC. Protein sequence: CSVSPMTGLGGYTF.

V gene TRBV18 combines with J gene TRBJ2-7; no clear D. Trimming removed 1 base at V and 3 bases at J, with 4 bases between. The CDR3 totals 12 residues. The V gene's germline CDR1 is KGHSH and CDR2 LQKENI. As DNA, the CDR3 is TGTGCCAGCTCACCACTCGGCTACGAGCAGTACTTC. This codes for CASSPLGYEQYF. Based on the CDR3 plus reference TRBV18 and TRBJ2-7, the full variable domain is NAGVMQNPRHLVRRRGQEARLRCSPMKGHSHVYWYRQLPEEGLKFMVYLQKENIIDESGMPKERFSAEFPKEGPSILRIQQVVRGDSAAYFCASSPLGYEQYFGPGTRLTVT.

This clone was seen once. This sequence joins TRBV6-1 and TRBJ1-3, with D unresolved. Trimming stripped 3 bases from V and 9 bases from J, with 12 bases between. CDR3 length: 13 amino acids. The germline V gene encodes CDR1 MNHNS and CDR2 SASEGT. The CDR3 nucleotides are TGTGCCAGCAGTGATGGTTTCTTGGCCACCATATATTTT. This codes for CASSDGFLATIYF.